These T cell receptor beta chains were read from a single sample in a study of shared T cell receptors in the human thymus. TCRdb keeps only in-frame clones here, not all; method: immunoSEQ multiplex PCR. The sample lists roughly 710,000 clones; over 75% were seen once. These same data were also listed under a study on human thymus T cells.

The specimen sequenced was thymocytes. Receptor source: a girl under three years old with a congenital heart defect. Each CDR3 is given with its conserved first and last residue. D genes are given only for firm matches. Some rows have no size entry. The others give once, few or many, or a class for an expanded clone.

v_gene	abundance	j_gene	d_gene	CDR3nt	CDR3aa
TRBV5-1	.	TRBJ1-2	.	TGCGCCAGCAGCTTCGGGGGAGTTCCTACTAACTATGGCTACACCTTC	CASSFGGVPTNYGYTF
TRBV5-1	.	TRBJ2-7	TRBD2	TGCGCCAGCAGCCCGACTAGCGGGGGGGCCGCGAACGACGAGCAGTACTTC	CASSPTSGGAANDEQYF
TRBV28	.	TRBJ1-6	.	TGTGCCAGCAGCTCGGACAGACCCGATTCACCCCTCCACTTT	CASSSDRPDSPLHF
TRBV19	.	TRBJ1-1	TRBD1	TGTGCCAGTAGTGTGTCACAGGGGGCGGTCAGGAACACTGAAGCTTTCTTT	CASSVSQGAVRNTEAFF
TRBV19	.	TRBJ2-1	TRBD1	TGTGCCAGTAGTCCAGGGACAGGGCACAATGAGCAGTTCTTC	CASSPGTGHNEQFF
TRBV5-1	.	TRBJ1-2	.	TGCGCCAGCAGCTCAAGATCAGGGAACTATGGCTACACCTTC	CASSSRSGNYGYTF
TRBV4-1	.	TRBJ1-2	.	TGCGCCAGCAGCCAAGGTGGAGCGTTCGGTTACACCTTC	CASSQGGAFGYTF
TRBV9	.	TRBJ1-2	.	TGTGCCAGCAGCGTAGATATAGAATCTTATGGCTACACCTTC	CASSVDIESYGYTF
TRBV28	.	TRBJ1-1	.	TGTGCCAGGGCTGTAGCTTTCTTT	CARAVAFF
TRBV30	.	TRBJ1-6	.	TGTGCCTGGAGTGTTCTCCCCTTGACAGAAAGGGGATCACCCCTCCACTTT	CAWSVLPLTERGSPLHF
TRBV5-6	few	TRBJ1-5	.	TGTGCCAGCAGCTTGGGTGGCAGGAAATATAGCAATCAGCCCCAGCATTTT	CASSLGGRKYSNQPQHF
TRBV12-5	.	TRBJ1-6	.	TGTGCTAGTGGTTTTTGGTCGGTTGCGGGGGGCTACCTTCCCACTTCACCCCTCCACTTT	CASGFWSVAGGYLPTSPLHF
TRBV6-1	.	TRBJ1-1	.	TGTGCCAGCAGGAGAGGGGGGGCTGAAGCTTTCTTT	CASRRGGAEAFF
TRBV7-9	.	TRBJ2-7	TRBD1	TGTGCCAGCAGCAAAAGAAACAGGGGGTCCTCCTACGAGCAGTACTTC	CASSKRNRGSSYEQYF
TRBV5-6	.	TRBJ2-7	.	TGTGCCAGCAGCCCCTATTTCGCACCCTACGAGCAGTACTTC	CASSPYFAPYEQYF
TRBV12-5	.	TRBJ1-2	.	TGTGCTAGTGGTTTGGCCAAAGGGGGACGTGCCCACTATGGCTACACCTTC	CASGLAKGGRAHYGYTF
TRBV19	.	TRBJ1-5	TRBD1	TGTGCCAGTAGTGACCGCGAAACACAGGGGGGAAGCAATCAGCCCCAGCATTTT	CASSDRETQGGSNQPQHF
TRBV4-3	.	TRBJ2-7	TRBD1	TGCGCCAGCAGTCGGGACAGAACCTACGAGCAGTACTTC	CASSRDRTYEQYF
TRBV19	.	TRBJ1-5	TRBD1	TGTGCCAGTAGTATAGTCGAAGGGACAGCCCAGCCCCAGCATTTT	CASSIVEGTAQPQHF
TRBV5-1	.	TRBJ2-1	.	TGCGCCAGCAGCTTGGGCCTCACGACAGACGGCGCGAGTAATGAGCAGTTCTTC	CASSLGLTTDGASNEQFF
TRBV7-2	.	TRBJ1-2	.	TGTGCCAGCAGCGTGGACAGAGTTTATGGCTACACCTTC	CASSVDRVYGYTF
TRBV7-9	.	TRBJ1-2	.	TGTGCCAGCCAGGGAGGGCGGGCCGATGGCTACACCTTC	CASQGGRADGYTF
TRBV7-2	.	TRBJ2-2	TRBD2	TGTGCCAAAGAAACTAGCGGGGGAGACACCGGGGAGCTGTTTTTT	CAKETSGGDTGELFF
TRBV5-1	.	TRBJ1-1	.	TGCGCCAGCAGCTTGGCTCCGGTGAACACTGAAGCTTTCTTT	CASSLAPVNTEAFF
TRBV5-1	.	TRBJ2-1	.	TGCGCCAGCAGCTTGAAAACTATTGTTCCCTCCTACAATGAGCAGTTCTTC	CASSLKTIVPSYNEQFF
TRBV18	.	TRBJ1-1	TRBD1	TGTGCCAGCTCACCTGGGGACAGGGGCTCCGGGAACACTGAAGCTTTCTTT	CASSPGDRGSGNTEAFF
TRBV6-1	.	TRBJ2-5	TRBD2	TGTGCCAGCAGTGGGACTAGCGGGGGGGCCGTAAAAGAGACCCAGTACTTC	CASSGTSGGAVKETQYF
TRBV4-3	.	TRBJ1-2	.	TGCGCCAGCAGCCAATATTGCAGATCTAGTGGTCAGGGCTACACCTTC	CASSQYCRSSGQGYTF
TRBV7-2	once	TRBJ2-7	.	TGTGCCAGCAGCTTTGTGCTAACGAACCCCCGCTCCTACGAGCAGTACTTC	CASSFVLTNPRSYEQYF
TRBV28	.	TRBJ2-1	TRBD2	TGTGCCAGCAGTTTGCTTGATTCTTGTCGGGGGGAAGGTTACCGATACAATGAGCAGTTCTTC	CASSLLDSCRGEGYRYNEQFF
TRBV27	.	TRBJ2-2	.	TGTGCCAGCAGTACCAGACAGGCTCAGAACACCGGGGAGCTGTTTTTT	CASSTRQAQNTGELFF
TRBV4-1	once	TRBJ1-5	.	TGCGCCAGCAGCCAATCCATCGGGGGGGATAGCAATCAGCCCCAGCATTTT	CASSQSIGGDSNQPQHF
TRBV18	.	TRBJ1-4	TRBD1	TGTGCCAGCTCACCGACAGGGGGCACTGAAAAACTGTTTTTT	CASSPTGGTEKLFF
TRBV7-2	.	TRBJ1-5	.	TGTGCCAGCAGCTGGTATCCCAGGGAACAGCCCCAGCATTTT	CASSWYPREQPQHF
TRBV14	.	TRBJ2-5	TRBD2	TGTGCCAGCAGCCACTTCAGCGGGGAGCAAGAGACCCAGTACTTC	CASSHFSGEQETQYF
TRBV5-1	.	TRBJ2-3	TRBD2	TGCGCCAGCAGCCCACCAGAGCGGGGGGGCAGCACAGATACGCAGTATTTT	CASSPPERGGSTDTQYF
TRBV6-1	.	TRBJ1-1	.	TGTGCCAGCAGCCCTACTCGGGCGGGGGTGGCTTTCTTT	CASSPTRAGVAFF
TRBV14	.	TRBJ1-1	.	TGTGCCAGCAGCCAAAGGTTCAGCGGGGGGTGGCGAGCTTTCTTT	CASSQRFSGGWRAFF
TRBV6-5	.	TRBJ1-2	.	TGTGCCAGCAGTTATGGTGTTGGCGGCTACACCTTC	CASSYGVGGYTF
TRBV21-1	.	TRBJ1-2	.	TGTGCCAGCAGCCTAGACAGGGGCTTCGGATACACCTTC	CASSLDRGFGYTF
TRBV7-2	.	TRBJ1-2	TRBD1	TGTGCCAGCAGCCCAGGGAGGGACAGGGGCTATGGCTACACCTTC	CASSPGRDRGYGYTF
TRBV25-1	.	TRBJ1-5	TRBD1	TGTGCCAGCAGTGAACCTGACAGGGTTCAGCCCCAGCATTTT	CASSEPDRVQPQHF
TRBV19	.	TRBJ2-2	TRBD1	TGTGCCAGTAGTTGCCCTGGGGACAGGGTAAATTGGTACACCGGGGAGCTGTTTTTT	CASSCPGDRVNWYTGELFF
TRBV5-6	.	TRBJ1-1	.	TGTGCCAGCAGTCTAGCCGGCCGAGGGGGGGCGCTGGGCACTGAAGCTTTCTTT	CASSLAGRGGALGTEAFF
TRBV19	few	TRBJ1-2	TRBD1	TGTGCCAGTAGCCGGGACAGGGAGGACTATGGCTACACCTTC	CASSRDREDYGYTF
TRBV7-9	.	TRBJ1-2	.	TGTGCCAGTATCCCATGGGTGGCTTCTAGGGGCTACACCTTC	CASIPWVASRGYTF
TRBV5-4	.	TRBJ1-2	.	TGTGCCAGCAGCCCTAGACAGGAGCACTATGGCTACACCTTC	CASSPRQEHYGYTF
TRBV4-1	.	TRBJ1-2	.	TGCGCCAGCACGTCCGGGCCGATGGTGGCGGAGGATGGCTACACCTTC	CASTSGPMVAEDGYTF
TRBV27	few	TRBJ2-4	.	TGTGCCAGCAGTTCCTTTTCCGGGGAAGCCAAAAACATTCAGTACTTC	CASSSFSGEAKNIQYF
TRBV27	once	TRBJ1-2	.	TGTGCCAGCATGGGAAGGACGGATAGGGGAGGCTACACCTTC	CASMGRTDRGGYTF
TRBV5-1	.	TRBJ1-1	.	TGCGCCAGCAGCTCTACAGGGAGCACTGAAGCTTTCTTT	CASSSTGSTEAFF
TRBV6-5	.	TRBJ2-4	.	TGTGCCAGCGAGACACGCCAGGGGGCCAAAAACATTCAGTACTTC	CASETRQGAKNIQYF